These 9 T cell receptor beta chains were sequenced from one sample in a study of T-cell memory formation after mild COVID-19. TCRdb re-derived calls from the 5' RACE reads in MiXCR, one entry per CDR3 protein. The sample gives approximately 500,000 distinct CDR3 sequences, roughly 23% of which show up once; approximately 12% is in the top ten. Sequencing was performed on PBMCs or a T cell subset sorted from them (not recorded which). These receptor sequences come from an adult woman who had mild COVID-19 (a few samples of this study predate the infection). Cell type and time point are not known.

This clonotype was picked up a small number of times. The rearrangement joins TRBV12-5 to TRBJ2-1; weak D call: TRBD2 (5 bases). The length of the CDR3 is 15 residues. The ends were cut back, 2 bases at V and 5 bases at J, with 13 bases in the middle. The V gene's germline CDR1 is LGHNT and CDR2 FRNRAP. CDR3 nucleotide sequence: TGTGCTAGTGGTTTGCGCCTAGCAGCTAACAATGAGCAGTTCTTC. The encoded protein is CASGLRLAANNEQFF. Full variable domain (remainder filled in from reference TRBV12-5 and TRBJ2-1): DARVTQTPRHKVTEMGQEVTMRCQPILGHNTVFWYRQTMMQGLELLAYFRNRAPLDDSGMPKDRFSAEMPDATLATLKIQPSEPRDSAVYFCASGLRLAANNEQFFGPGTRLTVL.

The gene calls are TRBV19 and TRBJ1-5; D might be TRBD1 (5 bases). Per the germline V gene, CDR1 is LNHDA and CDR2 is SQIVND (reference sequence). The CDR3 consists of 16 residues. Trimming stripped 3 bases from V and 4 bases from J, with 16 bases between. The CDR3 spells CASSISMGRENQPQHF. As DNA, the CDR3 is TGTGCCAGTAGTATCTCGATGGGGCGGGAAAATCAGCCCCAGCATTTT. Based on the CDR3 plus reference TRBV19 and TRBJ1-5, the full variable domain is DGGITQSPKYLFRKEGQNVTLSCEQNLNHDAMYWYRQDPGQGLRLIYYSQIVNDFQKGDIAEGYSVSREKKESFPLTVTSAQKNPTAFYLCASSISMGRENQPQHFGDGTRLSIL.

This clonotype has at least ten counts. This chain uses TRBV4-3 with TRBJ2-3; TRBD2 is a possible D gene (6 bases). Between the trimmed V and J ends, which lost 2 bases and 3 bases, there was a span of 12 bases. The germline V gene encodes CDR1 LGHNA and CDR2 YSLEER. The CDR3 is 15 residues long. The CDR3 region has the DNA TGCGCCAGCAGCCAACATCTGGGGGGTACAGATACGCAGTATTTT. It is translated as CASSQHLGGTDTQYF.

This clonotype was observed a few times. This chain uses TRBV7-9 with TRBJ2-1; D assignment may be TRBD1 or TRBD2 (5 bases each). Germline V gives CDR1 SEHNR, CDR2 FQNEAQ (reference sequence). This CDR3 has 14 amino acids. Trimming pared 5 bases from V and 3 bases from J, leaving 11 bases between. In nucleotides, the CDR3 is TGTGCCAGCAGCGTGGGGGAAATCTACAATGAGCAGTTCTTC. Protein sequence: CASSVGEIYNEQFF. Drawing the rest from reference TRBV7-9 and TRBJ2-1, the complete variable domain is DTGVSQNPRHKITKRGQNVTFRCDPISEHNRLYWYRQTLGQGPEFLTYFQNEAQLEKSRLLSDRFSAERPKGSFSTLEIQRTEQGDSAMYLCASSVGEIYNEQFFGPGTRLTVL.

This clonotype has a handful of counts. This chain links TRBV7-2 with TRBJ2-3; a weak D match, TRBD1 (6 bases). This CDR3 contains 16 residues. The germline V gene has CDR1 SGHTA and CDR2 FQGNSA. Trimming pared 2 bases from V and 0 bases from J, leaving 12 bases between. CDR3 residues: CASSLMSRGSTDTQYF. CDR3 nucleotides: TGTGCCAGCAGCTTAATGTCCAGGGGAAGCACAGATACGCAGTATTTT.

The rearrangement uses TRBV11-2 and TRBJ1-4; the D is unclear. The ends were cut back, 3 bases at V and 4 bases at J, with 18 bases in the middle. The CDR3 has 17 residues. Per the germline V gene, CDR1 is SGHAT and CDR2 is FQNNGV. CDR3 loop: CASSLGTLGRFNEKLFF. The CDR3 DNA is TGTGCCAGCAGCTTGGGAACCCTCGGGAGATTTAATGAAAAACTGTTTTTT.

CDR3 nucleotide sequence: TGTGCCAGCAGATCGGACAGGGCCCACGAGCAGTACTTC. It yields the protein CASRSDRAHEQYF. The gene calls are TRBV2 and TRBJ2-7, with 8 bases identical to TRBD1. The junction had 6 bases not matched to a gene; V was cut back by 6 bases and J by 5 bases. The CDR3 extends over 13 amino acids. CDR1 and CDR2 from the germline V gene are SNHLY and FYNNEI.

The sample holds a few counts of this clonotype. Written as DNA, the CDR3 is TGTGCCAGCAGCCCTTATGGGTTCGAGACCCAGTACTTC. This sequence encodes CASSPYGFETQYF. The chain combines TRBV7-8 with TRBJ2-5; D is unclear. This CDR3 comprises 13 residues. Germline values: CDR1 SGHVS, CDR2 FQNEAQ. Deletions cut 5 bases from V and 5 bases from J, with 12 bases between.

This clonotype was seen a few times. The CDR3 is CASSLLAPGELFF. The CDR3 DNA reads as TGTGCCAGCAGCTTACTAGCGCCCGGGGAGCTGTTTTTT. The chain carries TRBV11-2 and TRBJ2-2, with D tentatively TRBD2 (6 bases). The germline V and J ends were trimmed by 2 bases and 6 bases, with 7 bases remaining between them. From germline, CDR1 is SGHAT and CDR2 FQNNGV. The length of the CDR3 is 13 residues.